Shown below are 25 T cell receptor beta chains from a single sample sequenced in a study of CXCR3-negative and CXCR3-positive naive CD8 T cells. Study observations and caveats: Against CXCR3-negative naive cells, CXCR3-positive naive cells showed more hydrophobic TRB CDR3s.

The study made its TRB cDNA libraries by 5' RACE, adding UMI labels. TCRdb re-called the 5' RACE reads; one entry per CDR3 protein, DNA not given. This table lists under 75,000 distinct CDR3 sequences. Their antigen targets remain unknown. Sequences were obtained from naive CXCR3+ CD8+ T cells from blood. The sample's subset: CD45RO-CCR7+CD27+CD95- naive CD8+ T cells expressing CXCR3 (TNR3+). These receptors originate from a human donor in good health. Some clones in this sample may be carry-over from other donors' samples.

The chain is built from TRBV15 and TRBJ2-5. Germline CDR1 reads LNHNV; CDR2 reads YYDKDF (reference sequence). The CDR3 is 14 residues long. The CDR3 is CATSRGWGGETQYF. The variable domain in full, with the rest retrieved from reference TRBV15 and TRBJ2-5, is DAMVIQNPRYQVTQFGKPVTLSCSQTLNHNVMYWYQQKSSQAPKLLFHYYDKDFNNEADTPDNFQSRRPNTSFCFLDIRSPGLGDTAMYLCATSRGWGGETQYFGPGTRLLVL.

The chain combines TRBV6-2 or TRBV6-3 with TRBJ2-5; TCRdb's D call, TRBD2, is unchecked because there is no DNA. Germline CDR1 and CDR2: MNHEY and SVGEGT. This CDR3 contains 14 residues. CDR3 loop: CASSYRLSGGTQYF.

The CDR3 loop is CASSSTGGDEQYF. This sequence joins TRBV7-6 and TRBJ2-7; without DNA, the TCRdb call of TRBD1 cannot be checked. The germline CDR1 and CDR2 sequences are SGHVS and FNYEAQ. The CDR3 has 13 residues. Based on the CDR3 plus reference TRBV7-6 and TRBJ2-7, the full variable domain is GAGVSQSPRYKVTKRGQDVALRCDPISGHVSLYWYRQALGQGPEFLTYFNYEAQQDKSGLPNDRFSAERPEGSISTLTIQRTEQRDSAMYRCASSSTGGDEQYFGPGTRLTVT.

The chain recombines TRBV28 with TRBJ2-5; checking the TCRdb D call of TRBD2 is not possible without DNA. The CDR3 covers 16 residues. The germline V gene encodes CDR1 MDHEN and CDR2 SYDVKM. CDR3 in amino acids: CASSSLGSGGWKTQYF. Full variable domain (rest looked up from reference TRBV28 and TRBJ2-5): DVKVTQSSRYLVKRTGEKVFLECVQDMDHENMFWYRQDPGLGLRLIYFSYDVKMKEKGDIPEGYSVSREKKERFSLILESASTNQTSMYLCASSSLGSGGWKTQYFGPGTRLLVL.

The chain carries TRBV7-6 and TRBJ2-3. Germline values: CDR1 SGHVS, CDR2 FNYEAQ. CDR3 size: 13 residues. The CDR3 reads CASSEDVADTQYF.

The V and J genes are TRBV20-1 and TRBJ1-2; the TCRdb call, TRBD1, lacks DNA for checking. The CDR3 loop spans 17 amino acids. In germline, CDR1 is DFQATT, CDR2 SNEGSKA (reference sequence). CDR3 loop: CSARALKGGQGADGYTF.

The chain couples TRBV6-6 to TRBJ2-2; TCRdb's D gene call, TRBD1, goes unchecked for lack of DNA. The CDR3 has 17 residues. From germline, CDR1 is MNHNY and CDR2 SVGAGI (reference sequence). The CDR3 is CASSLLARDSNTGELFF.

The chain employs TRBV9 and TRBJ2-2. Germline values: CDR1 SGDLS, CDR2 YYNGEE. There are 15 residues in the CDR3. CDR3 sequence reads: CASGLGLSNTGELFF.

CDR3 protein: CASSIGLGRDFYNEQFF. The chain couples TRBV19 to TRBJ2-1; the TCRdb D gene call, TRBD2, has no DNA to confirm it. There are 17 residues in the CDR3. CDR1 LNHDA and CDR2 SQIVND come from the germline V gene (reference sequence).

V gene TRBV29-1 combines with J gene TRBJ2-7; TCRdb picks TRBD1, but there is no DNA to check that call. CDR1 and CDR2 (germline): SQVTM, ANQGSEA. This CDR3 contains 12 residues. CDR3: CSLTGRSYEQYF.

The chain recombines TRBV28 with TRBJ2-5; lacking DNA, the TRBD1 call made by TCRdb goes unchecked. The CDR3 has 15 residues. Germline-derived CDR1 and CDR2 are MDHEN and SYDVKM. The CDR3: CASSFPQRGKETQYF.

The rearrangement joins TRBV20-1 to TRBJ1-1; without DNA, the TCRdb call of TRBD1 cannot be checked. The CDR3 runs to 13 residues. CDR1 is DFQATT and CDR2 is SNEGSKA in the germline V gene (reference sequence). The CDR3 is CSAELPPGDEAFF.

This chain uses TRBV4-2 with TRBJ2-3; TCRdb proposes TRBD1, but this gene call is untestable without DNA. Germline assignment: CDR1 LGHNA and CDR2 YNFKEQ. The CDR3 extends over 14 amino acids. The CDR3 protein is CASGGDLDADTQYF.

This chain joins TRBV7-3 and TRBJ2-1; TCRdb's D call of TRBD1 is untestable without DNA. The CDR3 is 17 residues long. Germline V gives CDR1 SGHTA, CDR2 FQGTGA. CDR3 amino acids: CASSRVPGGKSTNEQFF.

The CDR3 spells CASSSFRDGGSYEQYF. The chain employs TRBV12-3 or TRBV12-4 and TRBJ2-7; TCRdb picks TRBD1, but there is no DNA to check that call. The length of the CDR3 is 16 residues.

The V call is TRBV7-9, the J call TRBJ2-1. This CDR3 region has 12 residues. The germline V gene encodes CDR1 SEHNR and CDR2 FQNEAQ (reference sequence). This CDR3 reads CASSLDHNEQFF.

V usage is TRBV7-7 and J usage is TRBJ2-5; TCRdb returns TRBD2, unconfirmable since there is no DNA. Per germline, CDR1 SSHAT and CDR2 FNYEAQ (reference sequence). The CDR3 loop spans 18 amino acids. This chain's CDR3 is CASTRREASGGIQETQYF.

This sequence joins TRBV19 and TRBJ2-7. This CDR3 contains 13 residues. Germline V gene data show CDR1 as LNHDA and CDR2 as SQIVND (reference sequence). The chain's CDR3 is CASSPGGSNEQYF.

The V and J genes are TRBV20-1 and TRBJ2-7. The CDR3 runs 14 residues. Germline CDR1 is DFQATT and CDR2 is SNEGSKA (reference sequence). CDR3 amino acids: CSARVRDGPYEQYF.

The genes are TRBV20-1 and TRBJ2-1. The CDR3 sequence is 17 residues long. The germline V gene has CDR1 DFQATT and CDR2 SNEGSKA (reference sequence). The CDR3 protein is CSARDLIEGSSHNEQFF.

The gene calls are TRBV29-1 and TRBJ1-4; without DNA, the TCRdb call of TRBD1 cannot be checked. CDR3 length: 15 amino acids. The germline CDR1 and CDR2 sequences are SQVTM and ANQGSEA. The CDR3 region is CSVIPEQETNEKLFF.

The J gene is TRBJ1-3, the V gene TRBV29-1; TCRdb's D call, TRBD1, is unchecked because there is no DNA. Germline V gene lookup returns CDR1 SQVTM and CDR2 ANQGSEA. The CDR3 loop spans 16 amino acids. Here the CDR3 reads CSVGGGLPSSGNTIYF.

The V gene is TRBV6-6, the J gene TRBJ2-1; absent DNA, TCRdb's TRBD1 call cannot be checked. This CDR3 contains 15 residues. In germline, CDR1 is MNHNY, CDR2 SVGAGI (reference sequence). The CDR3: CASRADRIHYNEQFF.

The rearrangement joins TRBV28 to TRBJ2-1. Germline V gene data show CDR1 as MDHEN and CDR2 as SYDVKM. This CDR3 spans 16 amino acids. The CDR3 is CASSPPEETPYNEQFF.

This rearrangement joins TRBV4-2 to TRBJ2-2; without DNA, the TCRdb call of TRBD1 cannot be checked. The CDR3 length is 17 residues. Germline V gives CDR1 LGHNA, CDR2 YNFKEQ. The CDR3 sequence: CASSHPAGAANTGELFF.